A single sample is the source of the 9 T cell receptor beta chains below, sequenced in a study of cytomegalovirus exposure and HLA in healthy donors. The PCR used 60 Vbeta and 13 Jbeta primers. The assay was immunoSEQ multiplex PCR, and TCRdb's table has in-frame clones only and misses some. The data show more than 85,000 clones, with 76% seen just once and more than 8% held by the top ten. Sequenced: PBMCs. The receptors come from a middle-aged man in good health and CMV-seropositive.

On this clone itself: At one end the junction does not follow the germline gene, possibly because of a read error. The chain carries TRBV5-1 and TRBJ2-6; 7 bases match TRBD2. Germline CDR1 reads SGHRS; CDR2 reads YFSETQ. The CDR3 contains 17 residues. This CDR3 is CASREGLFLSGANGLTF. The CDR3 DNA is TGCGCCAGCAGGGAGGGACTATTCCTCTCTGGGGCCAACGGCCTGACTTTC.

The CDR3 DNA reads TGTGCCAGCTCACCCCAGGGCCAGGGAGGCGAGCAGTACTTC. Amino acid sequence: CASSPQGQGGEQYF. The chain has TRBV18 and TRBJ2-7; possibly TRBD2 for D (6 bases). The CDR3 is made up of 14 amino acids. The V end was cut by 3 bases, the J end by 6 bases, with 15 bases between. Germline lookup yields CDR1 KGHSH and CDR2 LQKENI. The full variable domain, in which reference TRBV18 and TRBJ2-7 provide the parts outside the CDR3, is NAGVMQNPRHLVRRRGQEARLRCSPMKGHSHVYWYRQLPEEGLKFMVYLQKENIIDESGMPKERFSAEFPKEGPSILRIQQVVRGDSAAYFCASSPQGQGGEQYFGPGTRLTVT.

CDR3 sequence (DNA): TGTGCCAGCAGTCTTCACCGACAGGGGAACACCGGGGAGCTGTTTTTT. Translated, it gives CASSLHRQGNTGELFF. This sequence joins TRBV28 and TRBJ2-2, with 7 bases fitting TRBD1. The trim removed 5 bases at V and 1 base at J, leaving 7 bases unmatched. This CDR3 spans 16 amino acids. Germline CDR1 is MDHEN and CDR2 is SYDVKM.

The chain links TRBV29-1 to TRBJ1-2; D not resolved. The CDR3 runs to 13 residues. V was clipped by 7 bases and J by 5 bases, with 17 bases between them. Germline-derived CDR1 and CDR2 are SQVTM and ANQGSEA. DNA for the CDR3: TGCAGCGCATATGAGGGTTTAGGTTATGGCTACACCTTC. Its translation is CSAYEGLGYGYTF.

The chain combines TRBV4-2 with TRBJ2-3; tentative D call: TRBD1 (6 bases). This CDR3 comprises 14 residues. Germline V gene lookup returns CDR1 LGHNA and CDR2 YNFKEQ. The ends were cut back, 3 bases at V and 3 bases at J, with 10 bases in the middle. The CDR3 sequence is CASSHPDSTDTQYF. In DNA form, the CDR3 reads TGTGCCAGCAGCCACCCGGACAGTACAGATACGCAGTATTTT.

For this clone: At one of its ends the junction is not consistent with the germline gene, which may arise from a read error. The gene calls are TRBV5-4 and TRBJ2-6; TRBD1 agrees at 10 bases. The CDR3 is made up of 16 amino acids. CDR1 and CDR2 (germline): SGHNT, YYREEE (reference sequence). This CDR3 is CASSSDRGFGANGLTF. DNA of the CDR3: TGTGCCAGCAGCTCGGACAGGGGGTTTGGGGCCAACGGCCTGACTTTC.

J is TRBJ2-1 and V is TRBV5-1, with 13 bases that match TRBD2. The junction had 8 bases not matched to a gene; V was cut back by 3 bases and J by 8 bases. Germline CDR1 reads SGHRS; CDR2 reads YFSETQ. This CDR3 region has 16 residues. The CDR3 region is CASSSITSGRADEQFF. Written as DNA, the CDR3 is TGCGCCAGCAGCTCCATCACTAGCGGGAGGGCCGATGAGCAGTTCTTC.

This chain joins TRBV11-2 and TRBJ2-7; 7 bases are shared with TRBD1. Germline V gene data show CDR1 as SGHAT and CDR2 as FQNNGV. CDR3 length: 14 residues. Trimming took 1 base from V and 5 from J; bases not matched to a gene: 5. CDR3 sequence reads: CASSLVQGGHEQYF. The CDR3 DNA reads TGTGCCAGCAGCTTAGTTCAAGGGGGCCACGAGCAGTACTTC.

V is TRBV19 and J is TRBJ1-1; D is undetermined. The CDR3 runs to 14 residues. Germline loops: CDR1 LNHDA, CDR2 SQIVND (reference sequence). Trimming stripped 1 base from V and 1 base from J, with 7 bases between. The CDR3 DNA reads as TGTGCCAGTAGTATAGGATCCGGGAACACTGAAGCTTTCTTT. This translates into CASSIGSGNTEAFF.